The clone carrying this T cell receptor (beta chain) has just a few counts. The use of a sample-barcoded 5' primer and a J-beta primer mix characterized a second PCR of about 7 to 12 cycles. TCRdb reprocessed the 5' RACE reads with MiXCR, giving one entry per CDR3 protein. The sample lists 1.5 million to 2 million distinct CDR3 sequences, around half occurring once. The sample comes from a study of blood T cells in healthy people across ages. Germline V CDR1 and CDR2: SGHTA, FQGNSA. The CDR3 extends over 16 amino acids. Trimming removed 5 bases at V and 5 bases at J, with 20 bases between. Sequenced material: blood. The clonotype was recovered from a woman in her 40s in good health. The V call is TRBV7-2, the J call TRBJ2-3, with D maybe TRBD1 (6 bases). The CDR3 region has the DNA TGTGCCAGCAGCCCTCTGACAGGCACCAGGGGAGATACGCAGTATTTT. Translating gives CASSPLTGTRGDTQYF.